The rows below give T cell receptor beta chains drawn from one sample of a study of shared clonotypes between healthy human individuals. This table comes from immunoSEQ multiplex PCR, and its TCRdb copy is limited to in-frame clones, with some not included. Seen here are about 2.4 million clones, approximately 93% observed once, and the top ten hold 0.36%. Sequencing was done on a sample of naive CD4+ T cells from PBMCs. The receptor source for this set is a man younger than 35 in good health. Some clones in this sample may be carry-over from other donors' samples. The CDR3 runs from the conserved cysteine through the conserved F or W. A D gene is named only where the DNA matches it firmly. Size values are once, few and many counts, or a class for expanded clones, and some rows have none.

v_gene	j_gene	d_gene	abundance	CDR3nt	CDR3aa
TRBV7-2	TRBJ2-5	TRBD1	-	TGTGCCAGCAGCAAACAGGGGTCGGGGGAGACCCAGTACTTC	CASSKQGSGETQYF
TRBV5-1	TRBJ2-3	-	-	TGCGCCAGCAGGAGGGCGGATACGCAGTATTTT	CASRRADTQYF
TRBV27	TRBJ1-4	-	-	TGTGCCAGCAGTTATAGGTTCCGGACAACTAATGAAAAACTGTTTTTT	CASSYRFRTTNEKLFF
TRBV15	TRBJ2-7	-	-	TGTGCCACCAGCGGGTCAGGGTCGCCCTACGAGCAGTACTTC	CATSGSGSPYEQYF
TRBV6-1	TRBJ1-1	TRBD1	once	TGTGCCAGCAGTGAAGCTTGGAGGGACAGCTATAAAGCTTTCTTT	CASSEAWRDSYKAFF
TRBV10-3	TRBJ1-4	TRBD1	-	TGTGCCATCAGTGACACTCCCGGGACAGCGAATGAAAAACTGTTTTTT	CAISDTPGTANEKLFF
TRBV7-9	TRBJ2-7	-	-	TGTGCCAGCAGCTTGACTTCTTCCATTTACGAGCAGTACTTC	CASSLTSSIYEQYF
TRBV27	TRBJ2-4	TRBD2	-	TGTGCCAGCAGTTCCCCCGGACTAGCGGACACCAAAAACATTCAGTACTTC	CASSSPGLADTKNIQYF
TRBV11-2	TRBJ2-7	-	-	TGTGCCAGCAGCTTACTAGGGGACCACTCCTACGAGCAGTACTTC	CASSLLGDHSYEQYF
TRBV6-4	TRBJ1-5	-	-	TGTGCCAGCAGTGACTCGCGGGGTCCGGCTCAGCCCCAGCATTTT	CASSDSRGPAQPQHF
TRBV15	TRBJ2-1	-	-	TGTGCCACCAGCAGAGAGCCTGACGGCGGGTCCGCGAATGAGCAGTTCTTC	CATSREPDGGSANEQFF
TRBV14	TRBJ2-1	TRBD2	-	TGTGCCAGCAGATCCGCTCTTGGTCCTAGAGCGGGAGATAGGAATGAGCAGTTCTTC	CASRSALGPRAGDRNEQFF
TRBV4-2	TRBJ1-1	TRBD1	-	TGTGCCAGCAGCCACCCTGGTGGGACAGGGGTACCAGCTTTCTTT	CASSHPGGTGVPAFF
TRBV2	TRBJ1-1	-	-	TGTGCCAGCAGTGTGGGGTTGGCGAACACTGAAGCTTTCTTT	CASSVGLANTEAFF
TRBV5-1	TRBJ2-7	-	few	TGCGCCAGCAGCCCGGGGAGCTCCTACGAGCAGTACTTC	CASSPGSSYEQYF
TRBV10-3	TRBJ1-2	-	-	TGTGCCATCAGTGAAGACAGGTTGGGCTACACCTTC	CAISEDRLGYTF
TRBV28	TRBJ1-1	-	-	TGTGCCAGCAGTTTTAGTCCGGGAGGGACTGAAGCTTTCTTT	CASSFSPGGTEAFF
TRBV4-3	TRBJ1-4	-	-	TGCGCCAGCAGCCAAGATGTATCGGGAGAAAAACTGTTTTTT	CASSQDVSGEKLFF
TRBV19	TRBJ1-1	-	-	TGTGCCAGTAGCAAAATAAACCCCGTACGGAACACTGAAGCTTTCTTT	CASSKINPVRNTEAFF
TRBV11-2	TRBJ2-1	TRBD1	-	TGTGCCAGCAGCGCCTACAGGGGCTACAATGAGCAGTTCTTC	CASSAYRGYNEQFF
TRBV11-1	TRBJ2-1	-	-	TGTGCCAGCAGGGGAAGGGAGGTTCGCTACAATGAGCAGTTCTTC	CASRGREVRYNEQFF
TRBV27	TRBJ1-3	-	-	TGTGCCAGCAGTCCGAGGGTGTTCGGAAACACCATATATTTT	CASSPRVFGNTIYF
TRBV10-3	TRBJ2-7	TRBD1	-	TGTGCCATCAGTGCGGACAGGCTAATGCCCTACGAGCAGTACTTC	CAISADRLMPYEQYF